The next 26 T cell receptor beta chains were all read from a single sample in a study of blood T cells in healthy people across ages. Alongside a J-beta primer mix, a sample-barcoded 5' primer served in a second PCR lasting roughly 7 to 11 cycles. TCRdb called the 5' RACE reads again in MiXCR, with one record for every CDR3 protein. This sample has 600,000 to 1,000,000 distinct CDR3 sequences, with roughly 25% found just once. This sample also belongs to another study, concerning T cells of mothers and their children.

Input material: blood. All receptors come from a boy aged 5-17 years in good health.

The chain employs TRBV2 and TRBJ2-5; D gene uncertain. Germline V lookup: CDR1 SNHLY, CDR2 FYNNEI. The length of the CDR3 is 11 residues. Trimming took 8 bases from V and 2 from J, leaving 6 bases between them. CDR3: CASQIQETQYF. CDR3 nucleotide sequence: TGTGCCAGCCAGATACAAGAGACCCAGTACTTC.

This clonotype was observed a handful of times. V usage is TRBV6-5 and J usage is TRBJ1-5, with 9 bases fitting TRBD1. Germline-derived CDR1 and CDR2 are MNHEY and SVGAGI. CDR3 length: 15 residues. J lost 7 bases, V lost 5 bases, and 9 bases had no gene match. CDR3 amino acids: CASSRNRDREQPQHF. The CDR3 DNA sequence: TGTGCCAGCAGTCGTAACCGGGACAGGGAACAGCCCCAGCATTTT.

The genes are TRBV7-8 and TRBJ1-2; D unclear. The germline gives CDR1 SGHVS, CDR2 FQNEAQ. This CDR3 contains 12 residues. Trimming took off 2 bases at V and 8 bases at J, with 9 bases between the two ends. CDR3 DNA: TGTGCCAGCAGCTTAAGCCTCACAGGCTACACCTTC. Amino acids: CASSLSLTGYTF.

This clonotype was seen more than once but under ten times. In nucleotides, the CDR3 is TGTGCCAGCAGCTTTTCGGGATACGGTGAGCAGTTCTTC. Amino acids: CASSFSGYGEQFF. The chain employs TRBV7-2 and TRBJ2-5, with D maybe TRBD2 (5 bases). The better agreement between TRBJ2-1 and the DNA end casts doubt on the J call. Germline lookup yields CDR1 SGHTA and CDR2 FQGNSA. CDR3 size: 13 residues.

This chain connects TRBV7-2 to TRBJ2-1; D possibly corresponds to TRBD2 (6 bases). CDR1 is SGHTA and CDR2 is FQGNSA in the germline V gene. The V and J ends lost 1 base and 8 bases respectively, with 9 bases between them. The CDR3 is 13 amino acids. CDR3 DNA: TGTGCCAGCAGCTTAGGACGCGGGGATGAGCAGTTCTTC. Residues: CASSLGRGDEQFF.

This clonotype has only a few counts. The chain has TRBV10-2 and TRBJ1-5; a weak D match, TRBD1 (6 bases). This CDR3 is 15 amino acids long. Germline V gene lookup returns CDR1 WSHSY and CDR2 SAAADI. The V end lost 2 bases, the J end lost 2 bases, and 10 bases lay between the germline ends. Written as DNA, the CDR3 is TGCGCCAGCAGTGAGGGGGGGGCTCGCAATCAGCCCCAGCATTTT. Its translation: CASSEGGARNQPQHF.

The rearrangement joins TRBV3-1 to TRBJ2-7; 8 nucleotides agree with TRBD1. The germline CDR1 and CDR2 sequences are LGHDT and YNNKEL (reference sequence). J lost 3 bases, V lost 4 bases, and 8 bases had no gene match. This CDR3 region has 15 residues. CDR3 residues: CASSPPGTGFYEQYF. CDR3 DNA: TGTGCCAGCAGCCCCCCCGGGACAGGTTTCTACGAGCAGTACTTC.

The chain carries TRBV9 and TRBJ2-2; D remains ambiguous. This CDR3 spans 15 amino acids. Germline lookup yields CDR1 SGDLS and CDR2 YYNGEE. The V gene lost 4 bases and the J gene lost 1 base, with 11 bases spanning the gap. CDR3 residues: CASSYYFQNTGELFF. CDR3 DNA sequence: TGTGCCAGCAGCTATTACTTTCAGAACACCGGGGAGCTGTTTTTT. The full variable domain, rest sourced from reference TRBV9 and TRBJ2-2, is DSGVTQTPKHLITATGQRVTLRCSPRSGDLSVYWYQQSLDQGLQFLIQYYNGEERAKGNILERFSAQQFPDLHSELNLSSLELGDSALYFCASSYYFQNTGELFFGEGSRLTVL.

This clonotype is a singleton in its sample. The V and J genes are TRBV10-3 and TRBJ2-7, with 8 nucleotides matching TRBD1. The CDR3 is made up of 13 amino acids. In germline, CDR1 is ENHRY, CDR2 SYGVKD. The ends lost 6 bases at V and 3 bases at J; junction bases unmatched: 4. CDR3 DNA: TGTGCCATCAGGGCGGGACAGGTCTACGAGCAGTACTTC. Its protein is CAIRAGQVYEQYF.

This sequence joins TRBV28 and TRBJ2-1; D gene unclear. From germline, CDR1 is MDHEN and CDR2 SYDVKM. V lost 3 bases and J lost 0, with 12 bases in between. This CDR3 comprises 16 residues. The CDR3 here is CASSFASLSSYNEQFF. Written as DNA, the CDR3 is TGTGCCAGCAGTTTCGCGTCTCTGAGCTCCTACAATGAGCAGTTCTTC.

The chain uses TRBV5-1 and TRBJ2-2; TRBD1 aligns across 8 bases. J lost 2 bases, V lost 3 bases, and 3 bases had no gene match. Germline CDR1 and CDR2: SGHRS and YFSETQ. The CDR3 runs to 15 residues. Written as DNA, the CDR3 is TGCGCCAGCAGCTGGACAGGGCCCAACACCGGGGAGCTGTTTTTT. It encodes CASSWTGPNTGELFF.

This clonotype has a handful of counts. CDR3 amino acids: CSAPDYSNEQFF. In DNA, the CDR3 is TGCAGTGCCCCTGACTACTCCAATGAGCAGTTCTTC. The chain recombines TRBV20-1 with TRBJ2-5, with D tentatively TRBD2 (5 bases). The DNA matches TRBJ2-1 better at its end, which makes the J call doubtful. Germline V CDR1 and CDR2: DFQATT, SNEGSKA (reference sequence). The CDR3 has 12 amino acids.

This clonotype was counted a few times. This chain joins TRBV2 and TRBJ1-1; weak D call: TRBD1 (5 bases). This CDR3 is 12 amino acids long. Germline V lookup: CDR1 SNHLY, CDR2 FYNNEI. Trimming took off 4 bases at V and 8 bases at J, with 11 bases between the two ends. CDR3 DNA sequence: TGTGCCAGCAGTGTGGGGTCAGGGGAAGCTTTCTTT. It codes for CASSVGSGEAFF.

The count of this clonotype is one. V is TRBV4-1 and J is TRBJ2-7; no definite D call. The CDR3 totals 14 residues. In germline, CDR1 is MGHRA, CDR2 YSYEKL. The V end lost 0 bases, the J end lost 2 bases, and 8 bases lay between the germline ends. The CDR3 loop is CASSQENRAYEQYF. CDR3 DNA: TGCGCCAGCAGCCAAGAGAACAGAGCCTACGAGCAGTACTTC.

The chain has TRBV6-6 and TRBJ2-7, with a tentative D call TRBD1 (5 bases). V dropped 4 bases and J dropped 2 bases, with 15 bases sitting between them. The CDR3 has 15 residues. Per germline, CDR1 MNHNY and CDR2 SVGAGI (reference sequence). The CDR3: CASSFQGPQTYEQYF. CDR3 DNA sequence: TGTGCCAGCAGTTTCCAGGGTCCCCAAACCTACGAGCAGTACTTC.

This clonotype has more than one count but fewer than ten. The V call is TRBV18, the J call TRBJ2-7; TRBD1 is a possible D gene (6 bases). Germline V gives CDR1 KGHSH, CDR2 LQKENI. The V end lost 0 bases, the J end lost 1 base, and 13 bases lay between the germline ends. The CDR3 is 16 residues long. CDR3 coding DNA: TGTGCCAGCTCACCACCGGGGGCAGGGGAATCCTACGAGCAGTACTTC. Translated, it gives CASSPPGAGESYEQYF.

This clonotype has a handful of counts. This CDR3 is missing its conserved last phenylalanine or tryptophan, likely due to a read error. For the CDR3, the DNA is TGTGCCAGCAGTTCCCGGGCCTACGCCCCCTTCGAGCAGTACCTC. It translates to CASSSRAYAPFEQYL. J is TRBJ2-7 and V is TRBV28; D unresolved. Trimming stripped 4 bases from V and 6 bases from J, with 19 bases between. Germline V gene lookup returns CDR1 MDHEN and CDR2 SYDVKM. The CDR3 runs 15 residues.

This rearrangement joins TRBV7-3 to TRBJ2-3; D is possibly TRBD2 (6 bases). The CDR3 loop spans 18 amino acids. V was cut by 2 bases and J by 0 bases, with 18 bases left in between. Germline CDR1 reads SGHTA; CDR2 reads FQGTGA. The CDR3 DNA reads TGTGCCAGCAGCTTACACCCTTCGGCGGGAACTAGCACAGATACGCAGTATTTT. Translated, it gives CASSLHPSAGTSTDTQYF. The whole variable domain, filled in from reference TRBV7-3 and TRBJ2-3, reads GAGVSQTPSNKVTEKGKYVELRCDPISGHTALYWYRQSLGQGPEFLIYFQGTGAADDSGLPNDRFFAVRPEGSVSTLKIQRTERGDSAVYLCASSLHPSAGTSTDTQYFGPGTRLTVL.

This rearrangement joins TRBV5-1 to TRBJ2-5; TRBD1 might be the D (6 bases). The V end lost 3 bases, the J end lost 7 bases, and 10 bases lay between the germline ends. This CDR3 contains 12 residues. Per the germline V gene, CDR1 is SGHRS and CDR2 is YFSETQ. CDR3 amino acids: CASSSDRSTQYF. The CDR3 DNA follows: TGCGCCAGCAGCTCCGACAGGTCGACCCAGTACTTC. Complete variable domain (other parts from reference TRBV5-1 and TRBJ2-5): KAGVTQTPRYLIKTRGQQVTLSCSPISGHRSVSWYQQTPGQGLQFLFEYFSETQRNKGNFPGRFSGRQFSNSRSEMNVSTLELGDSALYLCASSSDRSTQYFGPGTRLLVL.

V usage is TRBV5-5 and J usage is TRBJ2-5; D might be TRBD1 (7 bases). With the DNA end fitting TRBJ2-1 better, the J assignment may be wrong. There are 16 residues in the CDR3. Per germline, CDR1 SGHKS and CDR2 YYEKEE (reference sequence). Here the CDR3 DNA reads TGTGCCAGCAGCTTGTCAGCAGGGGGGAGTGAGAATGAGCAGTTCTTC. This sequence encodes CASSLSAGGSENEQFF.

There are a few counts of this clonotype. The rearrangement joins TRBV2 to TRBJ2-5; D call uncertain. The J call is uncertain, as TRBJ2-7 better fits the DNA end. Germline CDR1 is SNHLY and CDR2 is FYNNEI. The CDR3 runs 11 residues. The CDR3, as DNA: TGTGCCAGCAGCGGGTACCCCGAGCAGTACTTC. This gives the protein CASSGYPEQYF.

This chain joins TRBV12-3 or TRBV12-4 and TRBJ1-2; no clear D gene. The CDR3 has 14 residues. The V and J ends lost 1 base and 4 bases respectively, with 10 bases between them. CDR3 DNA: TGTGCCAGCAGTTTAGTCGGAGACCTCTATGGCTACACCTTC. Translation: CASSLVGDLYGYTF.

V and J are TRBV30 and TRBJ1-4; a weak D match, TRBD1 (6 bases). CDR1 GTSNPN and CDR2 SVGIG come from the germline V gene (reference sequence). V was shortened by 0 bases and J by 11 bases, with 13 bases between the two germline ends. The CDR3 has 13 amino acids. The DNA for the CDR3 is TGTGCCTGGAGTGTATCGGCAGGGGACAAACTGTTTTTT. Protein sequence: CAWSVSAGDKLFF.

A few counts support this clonotype. V usage is TRBV7-2 and J usage is TRBJ2-7, with D tentatively TRBD2 (6 bases). Germline CDR1 SGHTA, CDR2 FQGNSA. V lost 1 base to trimming and J lost 7 bases, with 8 bases between them. CDR3 size: 12 residues. The CDR3 DNA sequence: TGTGCCAGCAGCTTAGTTGGGAGGGAGCAGTACTTC. This codes for CASSLVGREQYF.

This clonotype was observed a handful of times. The junction shows a germline mismatch at one end, possibly a read error. This chain connects TRBV15 to TRBJ1-4, with 7 nucleotides matching TRBD1. The CDR3 is made up of 14 amino acids. Germline CDR1 and CDR2: LNHNV and YYDKDF (reference sequence). The CDR3 sequence is CATETGTANEKLLF. As DNA, the CDR3 is TGTGCCACCGAAACCGGGACAGCAAATGAAAAACTGCTTTTT.

The rearrangement uses TRBV29-1 and TRBJ1-1; no clear D. Germline V CDR1 and CDR2: SQVTM, ANQGSEA. Deletions cut 2 bases from V and 0 bases from J, with 13 bases between. This CDR3 has 15 amino acids. CDR3 loop: CSVERRSVMNTEAFF. The CDR3 DNA follows: TGCAGCGTTGAAAGGAGAAGTGTCATGAACACTGAAGCTTTCTTT.